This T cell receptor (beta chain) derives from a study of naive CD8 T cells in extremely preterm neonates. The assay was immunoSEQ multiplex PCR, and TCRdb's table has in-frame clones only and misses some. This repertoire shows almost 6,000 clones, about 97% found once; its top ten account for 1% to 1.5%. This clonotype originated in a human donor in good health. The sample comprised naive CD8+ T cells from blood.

As DNA, the CDR3 is TGTGCCAGCAGCCAACAAGCAGGGATGAATGAGCAGTTCTTC. Amino acids: CASSQQAGMNEQFF. The rearrangement uses TRBV14 and TRBJ2-1; a weak D match, TRBD1 (5 bases). With 2 bases removed from V and 7 bases from J, the gap between germline ends came to 12 bases. Germline assignment: CDR1 SGHDN and CDR2 FVKESK. This CDR3 has 14 residues.